This T cell receptor (beta chain) was recorded in a study of blood T cell repertoires in COVID-19. Study-wide context: There were acute and convalescent COVID-19 samples, and they came from the United States, Italy and Spain. Sources were T cells, B-cell-depleted T cells, or PBMCs; the material itself was cDNA or gDNA.

As originally analysed: Reference gene primers were amplified, and this amplification served to estimate nucleated cell counts. Assay used: immunoSEQ multiplex PCR; TCRdb lists only in-frame clones, some missing. The DNA gave D and trimming, while V, J and clone size come from that table. The table lists fewer than 200,000 clones, approximately 80% of them singletons, with 9.1% in the top ten. The V gene end was trimmed by 5 bases and the J gene end by 3 bases; junction bases not matched to a gene: 8. The V gene's germline CDR1 is ENHRY and CDR2 SYGVKD. This CDR3 spans 15 amino acids. V and J are TRBV10-3 and TRBJ2-7; 9 positions agree with TRBD1. The sequence came from an elderly woman with active or convalescent COVID-19. What was sequenced was peripheral blood. This CDR3 is CAISRDRENGYEQYF. The CDR3, as DNA: TGTGCCATCAGTCGGGACAGGGAAAATGGCTACGAGCAGTACTTC.